This TCR beta chain was obtained from a study of T cell repertoires in cytomegalovirus infection. Turning to the study itself: The public TCR beta signatures pointed to both CMV infection and matching HLA type. Study-level findings and limits: Cumulative frequency of public TCR beta families picked out carriers of CMV plus the relevant HLA.

This clonotype was seen a handful of times. No antigen is known for it. One entry per CDR3 protein results from TCRdb running MiXCR on the reads. The table records 150,000 to 200,000 distinct CDR3 sequences, more than 15% of them present only once. The CDR3 length is 13 residues. V dropped 4 bases and J dropped 5 bases, with 9 bases sitting between them. Germline V lookup: CDR1 SEHNR, CDR2 FQNEAQ (reference sequence). The receptor was derived from a human donor in good health (CMV status not recorded). Some clones in this sample may be carry-over from other donors' samples. Specimen: CD8+ T cells from PBMCs. The chain couples TRBV7-9 to TRBJ2-1; D is perhaps TRBD1 (6 bases). Written as DNA, the CDR3 is TGTGCCAGCAGCTACACAGGGAACAATGAGCAGTTCTTC. Its translation: CASSYTGNNEQFF.